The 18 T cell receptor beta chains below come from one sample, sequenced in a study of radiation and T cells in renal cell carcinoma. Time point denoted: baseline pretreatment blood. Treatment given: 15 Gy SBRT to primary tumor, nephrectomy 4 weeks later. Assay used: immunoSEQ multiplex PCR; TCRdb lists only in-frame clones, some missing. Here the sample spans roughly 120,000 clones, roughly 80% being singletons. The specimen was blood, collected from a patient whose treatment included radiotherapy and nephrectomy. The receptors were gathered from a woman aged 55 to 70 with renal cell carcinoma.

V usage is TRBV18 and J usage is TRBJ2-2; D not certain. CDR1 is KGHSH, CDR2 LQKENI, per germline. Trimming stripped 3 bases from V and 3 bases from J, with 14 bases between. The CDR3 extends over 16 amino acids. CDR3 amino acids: CASSPSGVKDTGELFF. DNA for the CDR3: TGTGCCAGCTCACCTTCAGGCGTTAAGGACACCGGGGAGCTGTTTTTT.

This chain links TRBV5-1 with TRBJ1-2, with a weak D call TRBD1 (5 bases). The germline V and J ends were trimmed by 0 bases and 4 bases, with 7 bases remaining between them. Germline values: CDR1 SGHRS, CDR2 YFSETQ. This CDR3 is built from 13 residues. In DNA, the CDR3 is TGCGCCAGCAGCTTGGCAGGGCGCTATGGCTACACCTTC. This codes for CASSLAGRYGYTF.

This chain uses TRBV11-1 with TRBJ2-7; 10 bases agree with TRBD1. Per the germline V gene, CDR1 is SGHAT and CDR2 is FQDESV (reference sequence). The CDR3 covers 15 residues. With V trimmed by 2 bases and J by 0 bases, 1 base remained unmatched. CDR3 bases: TGTGCCAGCAGCTTAAGGGACAGGGGCTCCTACGAGCAGTACTTC. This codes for CASSLRDRGSYEQYF.

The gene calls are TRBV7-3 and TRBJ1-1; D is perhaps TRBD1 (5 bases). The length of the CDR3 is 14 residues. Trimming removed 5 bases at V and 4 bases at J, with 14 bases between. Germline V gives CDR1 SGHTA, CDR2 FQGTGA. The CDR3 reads CASSGGESSTEAFF. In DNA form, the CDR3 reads TGTGCCAGCAGCGGAGGGGAGTCGAGCACTGAAGCTTTCTTT.

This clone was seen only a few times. CDR3 amino acids: CASSGRLAETDEQFF. The DNA for the CDR3 is TGTGCCAGCAGTGGTCGTCTAGCGGAGACGGATGAGCAGTTCTTC. The chain couples TRBV6-1 to TRBJ2-1, with 7 bases aligning to TRBD2. CDR3 length equals 15 residues. From germline, CDR1 is MNHNS and CDR2 SASEGT. V lost 4 bases, J lost 8 bases, and 11 bases stayed unmatched.

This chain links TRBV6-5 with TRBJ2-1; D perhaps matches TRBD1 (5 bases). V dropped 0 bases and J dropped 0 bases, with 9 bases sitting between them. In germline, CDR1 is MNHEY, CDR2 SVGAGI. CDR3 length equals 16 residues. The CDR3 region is CASSYSTVSSYNEQFF. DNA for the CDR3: TGTGCCAGCAGTTACTCGACAGTGAGCTCCTACAATGAGCAGTTCTTC.

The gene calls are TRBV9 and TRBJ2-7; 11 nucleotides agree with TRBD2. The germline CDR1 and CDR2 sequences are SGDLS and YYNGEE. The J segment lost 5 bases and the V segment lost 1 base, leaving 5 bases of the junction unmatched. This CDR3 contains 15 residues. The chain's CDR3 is CASSVSSGGDHEQYF. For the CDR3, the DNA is TGTGCCAGCAGCGTAAGTAGCGGGGGGGACCACGAGCAGTACTTC.

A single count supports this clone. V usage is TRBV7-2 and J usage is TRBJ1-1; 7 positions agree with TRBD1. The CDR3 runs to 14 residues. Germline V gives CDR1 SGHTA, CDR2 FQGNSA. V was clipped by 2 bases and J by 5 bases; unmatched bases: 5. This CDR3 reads CASSLNRGMTEAFF. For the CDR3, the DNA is TGTGCCAGCAGCTTAAACAGGGGAATGACTGAAGCTTTCTTT.

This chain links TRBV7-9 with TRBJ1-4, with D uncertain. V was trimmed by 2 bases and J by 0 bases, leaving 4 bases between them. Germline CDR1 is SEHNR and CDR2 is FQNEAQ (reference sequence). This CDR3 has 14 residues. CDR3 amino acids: CASSLYATNEKLFF. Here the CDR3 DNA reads TGTGCCAGCAGCTTATATGCAACTAATGAAAAACTGTTTTTT. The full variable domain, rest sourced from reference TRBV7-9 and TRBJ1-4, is DTGVSQNPRHKITKRGQNVTFRCDPISEHNRLYWYRQTLGQGPEFLTYFQNEAQLEKSRLLSDRFSAERPKGSFSTLEIQRTEQGDSAMYLCASSLYATNEKLFFGSGTQLSVL.

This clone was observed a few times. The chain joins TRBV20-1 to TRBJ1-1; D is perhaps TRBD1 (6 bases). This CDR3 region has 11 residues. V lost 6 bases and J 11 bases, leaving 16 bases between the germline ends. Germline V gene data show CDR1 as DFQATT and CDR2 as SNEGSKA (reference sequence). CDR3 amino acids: CSAPIDRNAFF. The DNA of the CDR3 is TGCAGTGCCCCAATTGACAGGAACGCTTTCTTT.

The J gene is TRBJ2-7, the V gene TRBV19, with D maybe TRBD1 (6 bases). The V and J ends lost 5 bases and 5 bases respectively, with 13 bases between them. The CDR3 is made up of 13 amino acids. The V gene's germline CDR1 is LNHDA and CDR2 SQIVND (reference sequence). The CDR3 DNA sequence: TGTGCCAGTAGTGACAGGAGTCTCGACGAGCAGTACTTC. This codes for CASSDRSLDEQYF.

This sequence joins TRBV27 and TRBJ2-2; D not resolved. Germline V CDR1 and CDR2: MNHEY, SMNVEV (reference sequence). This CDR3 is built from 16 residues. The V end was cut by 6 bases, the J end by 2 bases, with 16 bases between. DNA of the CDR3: TGTGCCAGCAGCCCTAGGGTTGGCTTTAACACCGGGGAGCTGTTTTTT. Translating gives CASSPRVGFNTGELFF.

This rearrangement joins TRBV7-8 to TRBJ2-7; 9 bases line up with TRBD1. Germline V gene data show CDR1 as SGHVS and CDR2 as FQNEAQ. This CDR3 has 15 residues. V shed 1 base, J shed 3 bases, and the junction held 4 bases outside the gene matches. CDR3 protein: CASSLGATGGYEQYF. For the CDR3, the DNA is TGTGCCAGCAGCTTAGGAGCGACAGGGGGCTACGAGCAGTACTTC.

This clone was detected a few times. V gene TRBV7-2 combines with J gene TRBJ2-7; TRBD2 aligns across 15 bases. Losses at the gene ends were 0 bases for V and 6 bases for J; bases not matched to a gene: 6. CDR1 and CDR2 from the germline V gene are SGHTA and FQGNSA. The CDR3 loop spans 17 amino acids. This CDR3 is CASSLALGLAGGGEQYF. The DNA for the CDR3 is TGTGCCAGCAGCTTAGCGCTGGGACTAGCGGGGGGAGGCGAGCAGTACTTC.

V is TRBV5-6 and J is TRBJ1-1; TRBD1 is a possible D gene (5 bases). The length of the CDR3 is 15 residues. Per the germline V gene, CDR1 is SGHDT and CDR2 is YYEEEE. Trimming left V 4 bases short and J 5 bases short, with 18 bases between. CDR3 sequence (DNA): TGTGCCAGCAGCCAGGAGGGGTCGCGAGGGACTGAAGCTTTCTTT. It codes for CASSQEGSRGTEAFF.

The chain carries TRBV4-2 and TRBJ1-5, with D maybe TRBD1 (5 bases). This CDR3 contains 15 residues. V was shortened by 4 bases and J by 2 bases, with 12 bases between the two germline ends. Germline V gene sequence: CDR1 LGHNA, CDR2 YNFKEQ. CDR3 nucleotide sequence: TGTGCCAGCAGCCCCCAGGGTGGGGGCAATCAGCCCCAGCATTTT. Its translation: CASSPQGGGNQPQHF.

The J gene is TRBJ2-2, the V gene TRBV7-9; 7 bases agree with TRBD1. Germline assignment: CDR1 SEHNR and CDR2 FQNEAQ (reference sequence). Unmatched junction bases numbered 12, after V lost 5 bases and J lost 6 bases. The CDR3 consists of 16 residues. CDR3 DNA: TGTGCCAGCAGCGCGAGCCCCGGGACAGAAGCCGGGGAGCTGTTTTTT. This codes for CASSASPGTEAGELFF.

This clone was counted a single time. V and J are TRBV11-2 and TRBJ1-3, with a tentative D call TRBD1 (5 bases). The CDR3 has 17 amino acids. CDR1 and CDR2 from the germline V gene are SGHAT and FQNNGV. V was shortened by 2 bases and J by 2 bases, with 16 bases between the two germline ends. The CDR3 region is CASSLFGRAGAGNTIYF. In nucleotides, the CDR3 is TGTGCCAGCAGCTTATTCGGCAGGGCTGGAGCTGGAAACACCATATATTTT.